The text below deals with one T cell receptor beta chain. Trimming shortened V by 5 bases and J by 1 base, and 13 bases separated the two germline ends. The CDR3 extends over 15 amino acids. Germline V CDR1 and CDR2: SGHRS, YFSETQ. These data come from a study of blood T cells in healthy people across ages. Sample-barcoded 5' priming and a J-beta primer mix drove a second PCR of roughly 6 to 12 cycles. One entry per CDR3 protein results from TCRdb running MiXCR on the 5' RACE reads. Among 1.6 million or so distinct CDR3 sequences listed, about 31% were seen once. This chain links TRBV5-1 with TRBJ1-3; D not resolved. What was sequenced was blood. This receptor was taken from a woman younger than 45 in good health. In DNA, the CDR3 is TGCGCCAGCAGTATCGAAGGTGGATCTGGAAACACCATATATTTT. This encodes CASSIEGGSGNTIYF.